This T cell receptor beta chain was documented in a study of blood T cell repertoires in COVID-19. Under the authors' procedure: Amplification of reference gene primers was used by the study to estimate nucleated cell counts. Sequencing was performed with immunoSEQ multiplex PCR; in TCRdb, only in-frame clones are kept and a portion is missing. V and J calls plus clone size are reproduced from that table; the DNA served to infer D and trimming. The sample records over 90,000 clones, just under 95% being singletons. The CDR3 totals 19 residues. Between the trimmed V and J ends, which lost 1 base and 0 bases, there was a span of 18 bases. Germline CDR1 and CDR2: KGHDR and SFDVKD.

This TCR was sampled from a woman between 50 and 59 years old with COVID-19, enrolled during active disease. The chain is built from TRBV24-1 and TRBJ2-4; D unresolved. The sequenced sample was peripheral blood. The CDR3, as DNA: TGTGCCACCAGTGATTTTGGGCCAGAGTTCCCCTTAGCCAAAAACATTCAGTACTTC. Its translation: CATSDFGPEFPLAKNIQYF.